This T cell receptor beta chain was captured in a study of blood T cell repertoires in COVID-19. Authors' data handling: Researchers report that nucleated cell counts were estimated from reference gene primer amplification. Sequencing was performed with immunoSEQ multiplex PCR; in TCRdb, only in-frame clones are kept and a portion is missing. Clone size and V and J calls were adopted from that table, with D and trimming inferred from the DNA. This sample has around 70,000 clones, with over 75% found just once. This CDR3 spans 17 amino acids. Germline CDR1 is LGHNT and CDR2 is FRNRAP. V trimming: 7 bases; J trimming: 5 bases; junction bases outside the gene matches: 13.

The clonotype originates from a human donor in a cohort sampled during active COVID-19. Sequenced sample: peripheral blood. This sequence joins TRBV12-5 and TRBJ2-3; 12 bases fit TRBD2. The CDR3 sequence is CASAPPRLAGVRDTQYF. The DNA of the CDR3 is TGTGCTAGTGCCCCTCCCAGACTAGCGGGAGTCCGAGATACGCAGTATTTT.